Listed below are T cell receptor beta chains from one sample, sequenced in a study of cytomegalovirus exposure and HLA in healthy donors. Using immunoSEQ multiplex PCR, the repertoire was profiled, and TCRdb retains in-frame clones only, with some absent. The sample includes about 130,000 clones, 75% to 85% of them seen just once. Sequencing was carried out using PBMCs. The receptors were gathered from a man aged 35 to 55 in good health and CMV-seronegative. Both conserved end residues are part of each CDR3. Clone size, where shown, is once, few, many, or a class for clones that have expanded.

clone_size	v_call	j_call	cdr3_aa
once	TRBV23-1	TRBJ1-2	CASSFQDIGYGYTF
few	TRBV5-5	TRBJ1-6	CASSLAENSPLHF
.	TRBV28	TRBJ1-2	CASMGGYGYTF
.	TRBV6-5	TRBJ1-6	CASSSRQGINSPLHF
.	TRBV18	TRBJ2-7	CASSPVSAGYPYEQYF
.	TRBV5-1	TRBJ1-1	CASSRRAGGGGTEAFF
.	TRBV7-2	TRBJ2-1	CASSLMAGGNYNEQFF
.	TRBV7-9	TRBJ1-5	CASSPSSNQPQHF
.	TRBV2	TRBJ2-5	CASMRGKVETQYF
.	TRBV2	TRBJ1-1	CASRGGGTEAFF
.	TRBV7-2	TRBJ2-7	CASSLELRRQQYF
.	TRBV29-1	.	CSVEGVGGSSYEQYF
.	TRBV4-3	TRBJ2-5	CASSRNRGPETQYF
.	TRBV29-1	TRBJ2-1	CSVSTGFIGNNEQFF
.	TRBV4-2	TRBJ2-2	CASGQQGIGELFF
.	TRBV19	TRBJ1-1	CASSIRREAFF
.	TRBV6-5	TRBJ1-6	CASGLQVRRGPLHF
.	TRBV12-5	TRBJ1-1	CASGLVLSRGQGTEAFF
few	TRBV5-8	TRBJ1-1	CASSFVTYNTEAFF
.	TRBV9	TRBJ2-3	CASGVEAGREDTQYF
few	TRBV6-5	TRBJ2-1	CASSYRGNYNEQFF
.	TRBV27	TRBJ2-2	CASRGLTTGELFF
once	TRBV20-1	TRBJ1-1	CSARGPAEAFF
.	TRBV27	.	CASSFAGTSYEQYF
.	TRBV7-2	TRBJ1-2	CASSLAGQGTYGYTF
.	TRBV7-8	TRBJ2-6	CASSERESGANVLTF
.	TRBV7-2	TRBJ2-1	CASSLAGRGEDEQFF
.	TRBV11-3	TRBJ1-2	CASSLVRGTPLTWDGYTF
.	TRBV30	TRBJ1-1	CAWSSQGTTEAFF
.	TRBV5-1	TRBJ1-1	CASSFEGNTEAFF
.	TRBV6-1	TRBJ1-2	CASSVQGAGWYGYTF
.	TRBV5-4	TRBJ1-2	CASSLVPGNGYTF
.	TRBV13	TRBJ2-7	CASSSSEASNYYEQYF
.	TRBV5-4	TRBJ1-1	CASYSGAGLNTEAFF
.	TRBV6-5	TRBJ2-3	CASTGEGDTQYF
.	TRBV27	TRBJ2-7	CASSLGQGLTYEQYF
.	TRBV5-4	TRBJ2-5	CASSSTHDRRETQYF
.	TRBV6-5	TRBJ2-5	CASSYSIGRGHETQYF
.	TRBV27	TRBJ2-5	CASSLKGQGETQYF
once	TRBV5-1	TRBJ1-1	CASSFTGGTEAFF
once	TRBV7-2	TRBJ2-4	CASSYDRGGGTKNIQYF
few	TRBV18	TRBJ2-6	CASSPEMGANVLTF
.	TRBV7-2	TRBJ2-1	CASSFPDRGIDEQFF
.	TRBV7-9	TRBJ2-3	CASSLGTGATDTQYF
few	TRBV12-5	TRBJ1-1	CASGFPSGPEAFF
.	TRBV5-6	TRBJ1-1	CASSRDSVNTEAFF
.	TRBV27	TRBJ1-1	CASSPRGAGRAFF
.	TRBV2	TRBJ2-7	CASSQEPNYEQYF
.	TRBV7-9	TRBJ2-1	CASSWTEQFF
.	TRBV30	TRBJ2-1	CAWSRQQGGYNEQFF
.	TRBV2	TRBJ1-4	CASSDRRGGGEKLFF
few	TRBV9	TRBJ2-2	CASSKTGANTGELFF